The 2 T cell receptor beta chains listed next were all sequenced from one sample in a study of T cells after yellow fever vaccination. TCRdb reprocessed the 5' RACE reads with MiXCR, giving one entry per CDR3 protein. The repertoire holds some 390,000 distinct CDR3 sequences, with about 17% as singletons. The sequenced sample was PBMCs, obtained before the yellow fever booster vaccination. The receptor set was obtained from a man younger than 35 who received the YFV17D yellow fever vaccine.

The chain couples TRBV30 to TRBJ2-4; D call uncertain. CDR1 and CDR2 (germline): GTSNPN, SVGIG (reference sequence). CDR3 size: 13 residues. The V and J ends lost 0 bases and 0 bases respectively, with 3 bases between them. The CDR3 DNA follows: TGTGCCTGGAGTGTGAAAGCCAAAAACATTCAGTACTTC. This translates into CAWSVKAKNIQYF. Based on the CDR3 plus reference TRBV30 and TRBJ2-4, the full variable domain is SQTIHQWPATLVQPVGSPLSLECTVEGTSNPNLYWYRQAAGRGLQLLFYSVGIGQISSEVPQNLSASRPQDRQFILSSKKLLLSDSGFYLCAWSVKAKNIQYFGAGTRLSVL.

This chain connects TRBV5-1 to TRBJ2-1; no clear D gene. Germline V CDR1 and CDR2: SGHRS, YFSETQ. The V end lost 1 base, the J end lost 10 bases, and 9 bases lay between the germline ends. There are 12 residues in the CDR3. The CDR3 DNA reads as TGCGCCAGCAGCTTGAACGTGAACGAGCAGTTCTTC. Its translation is CASSLNVNEQFF.